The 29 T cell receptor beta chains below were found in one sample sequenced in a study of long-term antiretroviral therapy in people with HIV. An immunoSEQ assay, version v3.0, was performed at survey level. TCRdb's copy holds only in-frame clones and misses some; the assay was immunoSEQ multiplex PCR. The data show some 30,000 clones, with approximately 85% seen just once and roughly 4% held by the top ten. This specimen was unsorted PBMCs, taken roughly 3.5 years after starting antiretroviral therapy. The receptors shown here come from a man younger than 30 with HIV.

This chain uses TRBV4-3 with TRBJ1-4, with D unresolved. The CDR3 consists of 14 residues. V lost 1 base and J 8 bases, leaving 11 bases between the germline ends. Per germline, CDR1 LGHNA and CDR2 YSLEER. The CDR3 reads CASSQGAGEEKLFF. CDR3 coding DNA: TGCGCCAGCAGCCAAGGGGCCGGAGAGGAAAAACTGTTTTTT.

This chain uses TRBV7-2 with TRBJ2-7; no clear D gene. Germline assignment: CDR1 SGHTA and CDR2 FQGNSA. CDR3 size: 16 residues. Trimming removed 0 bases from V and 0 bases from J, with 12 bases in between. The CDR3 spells CASSLASYFSSYEQYF. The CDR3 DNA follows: TGTGCCAGCAGCTTAGCCTCCTACTTTAGCTCCTACGAGCAGTACTTC.

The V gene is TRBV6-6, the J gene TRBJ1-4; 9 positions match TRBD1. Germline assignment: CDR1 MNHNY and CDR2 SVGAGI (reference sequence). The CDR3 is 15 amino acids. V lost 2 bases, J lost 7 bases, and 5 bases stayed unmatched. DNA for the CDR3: TGTGCCAGCAGTTACCAGGGACAGGGTAGTGAAAAACTGTTTTTT. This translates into CASSYQGQGSEKLFF.

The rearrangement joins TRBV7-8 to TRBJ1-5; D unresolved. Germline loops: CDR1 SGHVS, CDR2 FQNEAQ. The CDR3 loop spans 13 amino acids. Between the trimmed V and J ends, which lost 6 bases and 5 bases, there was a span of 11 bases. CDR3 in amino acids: CASSLGWDQPQHF. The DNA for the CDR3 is TGTGCCAGCAGTCTAGGTTGGGATCAGCCCCAGCATTTT.

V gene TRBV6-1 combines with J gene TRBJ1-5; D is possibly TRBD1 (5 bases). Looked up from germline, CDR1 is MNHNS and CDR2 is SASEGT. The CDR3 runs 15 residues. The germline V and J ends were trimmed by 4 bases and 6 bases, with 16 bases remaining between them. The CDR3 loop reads CASSVPRDLPQPQHF. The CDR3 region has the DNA TGTGCCAGCAGTGTACCCCGGGACCTTCCTCAGCCCCAGCATTTT.

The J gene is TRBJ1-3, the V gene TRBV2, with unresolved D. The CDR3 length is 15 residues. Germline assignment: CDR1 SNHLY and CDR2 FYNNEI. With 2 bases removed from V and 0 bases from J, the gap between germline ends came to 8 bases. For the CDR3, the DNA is TGTGCCAGCAGTGAACGCCGAGTCTCTGGAAACACCATATATTTT. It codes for CASSERRVSGNTIYF.

The CDR3 sequence is CASSPIRYEQYF. The CDR3, as DNA: TGTGCCAGCAGCCCAATACGATACGAGCAGTACTTC. The genes are TRBV7-8 and TRBJ2-7; D is unresolved. The CDR3 extends over 12 amino acids. V was clipped by 5 bases and J by 4 bases, with 9 bases between them. CDR1 SGHVS and CDR2 FQNEAQ come from the germline V gene.

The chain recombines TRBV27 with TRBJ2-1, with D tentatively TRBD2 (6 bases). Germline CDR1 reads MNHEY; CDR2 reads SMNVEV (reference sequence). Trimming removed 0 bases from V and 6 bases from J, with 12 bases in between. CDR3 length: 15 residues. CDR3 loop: CASSLSVGSSNEQFF. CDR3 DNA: TGTGCCAGCAGTTTATCAGTCGGGAGTAGCAATGAGCAGTTCTTC.

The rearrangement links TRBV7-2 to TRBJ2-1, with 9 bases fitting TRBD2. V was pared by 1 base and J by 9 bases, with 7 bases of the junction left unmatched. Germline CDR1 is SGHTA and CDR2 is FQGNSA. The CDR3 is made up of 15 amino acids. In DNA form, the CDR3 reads TGTGCCAGCAGCTTAGTTTGGCGGGGGGGCGGTGAGCAGTTCTTC. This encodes CASSLVWRGGGEQFF.

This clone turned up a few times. CDR3 residues: CSVEDPRTPNRPQFF. The CDR3 DNA sequence: TGCAGCGTTGAAGATCCGAGAACTCCCAACCGCCCGCAGTTCTTC. This chain joins TRBV29-1 and TRBJ2-1; no clear D gene. The germline V gene encodes CDR1 SQVTM and CDR2 ANQGSEA. This CDR3 comprises 15 residues. The ends were cut back, 0 bases at V and 12 bases at J, with 21 bases in the middle.

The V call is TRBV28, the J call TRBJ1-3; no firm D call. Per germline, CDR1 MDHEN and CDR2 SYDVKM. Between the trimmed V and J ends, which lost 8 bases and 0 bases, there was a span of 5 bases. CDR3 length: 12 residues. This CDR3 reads CASSGSGNTIYF. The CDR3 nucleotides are TGTGCCAGCTCGGGCTCTGGAAACACCATATATTTT.

The CDR3 nucleotides are TGTGCCAGCAGTTATGAGGTCGGAGTAAACAATGAGCAGTTCTTC. This codes for CASSYEVGVNNEQFF. V and J are TRBV27 and TRBJ2-1; D gene ambiguous. The ends were cut back, 4 bases at V and 5 bases at J, with 15 bases in the middle. The CDR3 is made up of 15 amino acids. Germline V gives CDR1 MNHEY, CDR2 SMNVEV (reference sequence).

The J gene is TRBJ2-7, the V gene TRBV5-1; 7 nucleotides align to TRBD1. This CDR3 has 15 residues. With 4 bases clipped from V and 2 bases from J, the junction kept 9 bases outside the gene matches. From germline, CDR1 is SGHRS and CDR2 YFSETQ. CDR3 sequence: CASSGGQIRAYEQYF. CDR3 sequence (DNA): TGCGCCAGCAGCGGGGGACAGATCAGGGCCTACGAGCAGTACTTC.

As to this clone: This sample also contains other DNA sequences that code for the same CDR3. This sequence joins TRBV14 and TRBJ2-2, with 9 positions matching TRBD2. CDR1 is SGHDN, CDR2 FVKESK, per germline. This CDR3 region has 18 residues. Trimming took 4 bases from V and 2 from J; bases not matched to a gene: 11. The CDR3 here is CASSPSRWLAGNTGELFF. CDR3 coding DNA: TGTGCCAGCAGCCCCTCCCGGTGGCTAGCGGGAAACACCGGGGAGCTGTTTTTT.

CDR3 residues: CASSTGQLYNSPLHF. DNA of the CDR3: TGTGCCAGCAGCACCGGACAGCTCTATAATTCACCCCTCCACTTT. J is TRBJ1-6 and V is TRBV5-5; D is perhaps TRBD1 (6 bases). The germline gives CDR1 SGHKS, CDR2 YYEKEE (reference sequence). There are 15 residues in the CDR3. Trimming took off 4 bases at V and 3 bases at J, with 11 bases between the two ends.

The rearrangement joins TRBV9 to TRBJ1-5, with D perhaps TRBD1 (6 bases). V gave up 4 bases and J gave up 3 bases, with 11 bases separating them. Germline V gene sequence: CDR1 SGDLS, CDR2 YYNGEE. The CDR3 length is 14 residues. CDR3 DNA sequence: TGTGCCAGCAGCAAAGGGGGTTCCAATCAGCCCCAGCATTTT. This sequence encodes CASSKGGSNQPQHF.

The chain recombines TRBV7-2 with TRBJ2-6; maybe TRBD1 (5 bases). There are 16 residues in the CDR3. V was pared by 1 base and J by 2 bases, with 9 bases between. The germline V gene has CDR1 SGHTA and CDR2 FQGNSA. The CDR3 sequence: CASSLGGRAGANVLTF. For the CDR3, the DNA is TGTGCCAGCAGCTTAGGGGGCAGGGCTGGGGCCAACGTCCTGACTTTC.

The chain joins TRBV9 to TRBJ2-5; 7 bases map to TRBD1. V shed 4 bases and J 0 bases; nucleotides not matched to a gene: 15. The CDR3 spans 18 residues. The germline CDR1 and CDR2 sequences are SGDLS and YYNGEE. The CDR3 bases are TGTGCCAGCAGCAGCCCTTCCCGGGACAGCGATGACCAAGAGACCCAGTACTTC. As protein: CASSSPSRDSDDQETQYF.

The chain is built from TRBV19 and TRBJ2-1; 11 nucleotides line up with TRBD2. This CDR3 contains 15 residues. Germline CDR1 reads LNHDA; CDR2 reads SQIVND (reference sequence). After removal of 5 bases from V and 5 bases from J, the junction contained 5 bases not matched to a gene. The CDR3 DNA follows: TGTGCCAGTAGTGCTGGGACTAGCGGTAACAATGAGCAGTTCTTC. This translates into CASSAGTSGNNEQFF.

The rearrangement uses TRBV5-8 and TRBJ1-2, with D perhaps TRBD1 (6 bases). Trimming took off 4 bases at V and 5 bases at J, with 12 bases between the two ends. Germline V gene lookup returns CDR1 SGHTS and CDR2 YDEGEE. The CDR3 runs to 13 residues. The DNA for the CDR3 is TGTGCCAGCAGCCTGGCAGGGGAATATGGCTACACCTTC. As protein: CASSLAGEYGYTF.

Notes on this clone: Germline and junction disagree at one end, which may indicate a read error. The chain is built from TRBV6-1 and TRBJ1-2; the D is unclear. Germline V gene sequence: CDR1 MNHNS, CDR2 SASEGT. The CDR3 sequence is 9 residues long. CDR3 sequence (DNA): TGTGCCAGCAGTGAAAGTAGGAACTTC. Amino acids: CASSESRNF.

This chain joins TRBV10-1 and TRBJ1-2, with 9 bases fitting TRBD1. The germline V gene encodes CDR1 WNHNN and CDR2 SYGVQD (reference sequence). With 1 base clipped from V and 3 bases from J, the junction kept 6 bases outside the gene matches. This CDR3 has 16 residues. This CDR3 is CASSELPGQGYYGYTF. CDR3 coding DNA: TGCGCCAGCAGTGAGTTGCCGGGACAGGGTTACTATGGCTACACCTTC.

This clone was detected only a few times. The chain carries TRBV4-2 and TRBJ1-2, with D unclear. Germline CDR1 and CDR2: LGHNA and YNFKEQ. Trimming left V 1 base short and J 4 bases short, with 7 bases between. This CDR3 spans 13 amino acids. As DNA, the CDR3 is TGTGCCAGCAGCCAAGGGTGGCTCTATGGCTACACCTTC. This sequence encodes CASSQGWLYGYTF.

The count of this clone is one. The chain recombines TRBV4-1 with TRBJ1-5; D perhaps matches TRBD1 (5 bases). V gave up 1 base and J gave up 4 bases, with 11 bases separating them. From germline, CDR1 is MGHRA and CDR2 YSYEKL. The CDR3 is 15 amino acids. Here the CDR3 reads CASSQVAGRNQPQHF. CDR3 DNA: TGCGCCAGCAGCCAAGTAGCGGGGCGAAATCAGCCCCAGCATTTT.

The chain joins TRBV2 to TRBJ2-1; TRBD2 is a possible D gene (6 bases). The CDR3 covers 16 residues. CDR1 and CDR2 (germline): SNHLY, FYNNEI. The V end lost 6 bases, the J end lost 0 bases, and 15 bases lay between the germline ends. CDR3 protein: CASSPRDSSSYNEQFF. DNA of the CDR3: TGTGCCAGCAGCCCTCGGGACTCTAGCTCCTACAATGAGCAGTTCTTC. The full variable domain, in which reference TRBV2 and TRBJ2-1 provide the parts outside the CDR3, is EPEVTQTPSHQVTQMGQEVILRCVPISNHLYFYWYRQILGQKVEFLVSFYNNEISEKSEIFDDQFSVERPDGSNFTLKIRSTKLEDSAMYFCASSPRDSSSYNEQFFGPGTRLTVL.

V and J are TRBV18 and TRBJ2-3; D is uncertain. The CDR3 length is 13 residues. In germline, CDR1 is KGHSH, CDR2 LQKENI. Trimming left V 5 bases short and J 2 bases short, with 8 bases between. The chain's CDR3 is CASSGYDTDTQYF. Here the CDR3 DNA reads TGTGCCAGCTCAGGATACGACACAGATACGCAGTATTTT.

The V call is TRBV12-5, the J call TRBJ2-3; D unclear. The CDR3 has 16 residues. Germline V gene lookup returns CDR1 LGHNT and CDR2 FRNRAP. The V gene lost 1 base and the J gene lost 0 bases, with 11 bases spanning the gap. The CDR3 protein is CASGLAYLSSTDTQYF. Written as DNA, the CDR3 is TGTGCTAGTGGTTTGGCTTACTTGAGCAGCACAGATACGCAGTATTTT.

The CDR3 nucleotides are TGTGCCACCCGTACGAGGGGGGGAGCCGAGCAGTACTTC. It codes for CATRTRGGAEQYF. This chain connects TRBV28 to TRBJ2-7, with D possibly matching TRBD2 (7 bases). Germline V gives CDR1 MDHEN, CDR2 SYDVKM. With 10 bases removed from V and 6 bases from J, the gap between germline ends came to 19 bases. The CDR3 is made up of 13 amino acids.

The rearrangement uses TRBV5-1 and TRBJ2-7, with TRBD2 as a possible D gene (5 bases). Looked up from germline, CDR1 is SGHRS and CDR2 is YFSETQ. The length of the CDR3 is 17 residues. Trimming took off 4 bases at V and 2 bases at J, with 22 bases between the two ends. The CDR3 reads CASSPRTSASNPYEQYF. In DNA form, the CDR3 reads TGCGCCAGCAGCCCACGAACCTCTGCTAGCAATCCCTACGAGCAGTACTTC.